Given below is one T cell receptor beta chain in context. Its antigen remains unidentified. The data were taken from a study of shared clonotypes between healthy human individuals. Overall study context: Each donor's CD4 naive and CD4 memory cells filled three plates apiece, CD8 naive two, and CD8 memory one. General observations from the study: With several donors compared, 4.5% to 6.5% of naive CD4 clonotypes were shared.

Repertoires were generated with immunoSEQ multiplex PCR, while TCRdb's copy carries only in-frame clones and drops some. The sample lists 550,000 to 850,000 clones; 72% were seen once. Germline assignment: CDR1 ENHRY and CDR2 SYGVKD. There are 18 residues in the CDR3. Trimming removed 2 bases from V and 7 bases from J, with 26 bases in between. Source material: memory CD4+ T cells sorted from blood. As to subset: CD45RA-negative fraction. The TCR originated in a woman aged 25 to 39 in good health. The chain joins TRBV10-3 to TRBJ1-2; D gene ambiguous. For the CDR3, the DNA is TGTGCCATCAGTGAGAATAAGGGAAAGGGCACATACGATCCTGGCTACACCTTC. It yields the protein CAISENKGKGTYDPGYTF.